This TCR beta chain was sequenced during a study of T cells after yellow fever vaccination. Study-level results: Contaminating bulk clonotypes could be abundant in FACS-sorted repertoires.

This clonotype was found a few times. Its specificity is unknown. TCR cDNA was made by 5'RACE template switching, adding a universal primer site and UMIs. TCRdb independently ran MiXCR on the 5' RACE reads; one entry per CDR3 protein. Altogether fewer than 450,000 distinct CDR3 sequences are present, roughly 4% being singletons, with the ten largest covering about 24%. The germline V gene encodes CDR1 SGHKS and CDR2 YYEKEE (reference sequence). The CDR3 runs 16 residues. V lost 4 bases, J lost 3 bases, and 11 bases stayed unmatched. This TCR was sampled from a man younger than 30 who received the YFV17D yellow fever vaccine. This specimen was PBMCs, taken 5 days after the yellow fever booster vaccination. The chain combines TRBV5-5 with TRBJ2-7; the match to TRBD2 covers 9 bases. CDR3 sequence (DNA): TGTGCCAGCAGCGTAGCGGGGGTGCGAGGGGTCTACGAGCAGTACTTC. Protein: CASSVAGVRGVYEQYF.